One sample yielded the 16 T cell receptor beta chains listed below, sequenced in a study of T cell repertoires in cytomegalovirus infection. MiXCR was run by TCRdb on the reads, yielding one entry per CDR3 protein. The sample has around 240,000 distinct CDR3 sequences, approximately 22% seen once. What was sequenced was CD8+ T cells from PBMCs. The receptors derive from a human donor in good health (CMV status not recorded). Some clones in this sample may be carry-over from other donors' samples.

This clonotype was observed many times. The DNA for the CDR3 is TGTGCAGGGGGAAATGAAAAACTGTTTTTT. It is translated as CAGGNEKLFF. This sequence joins TRBV2 and TRBJ1-4; tentatively, D is TRBD1 (6 bases). Germline loops: CDR1 SNHLY, CDR2 FYNNEI. This CDR3 has 10 residues.

This clonotype was observed many times. In DNA, the CDR3 is TGTGCCAGCAGCCCTACGGTGCGATCGGCAGATACGCAGTATTTT. Amino acid sequence: CASSPTVRSADTQYF. This chain joins TRBV7-8 and TRBJ2-3; D is undetermined. The germline V gene encodes CDR1 SGHVS and CDR2 FQNEAQ. V was trimmed by 5 bases and J by 4 bases, leaving 16 bases between them. The CDR3 totals 15 residues.

At least ten counts were recorded for this clonotype. The chain carries TRBV7-2 and TRBJ2-7; maybe TRBD1 (5 bases). V gave up 7 bases and J gave up 3 bases, with 19 bases separating them. This CDR3 has 15 amino acids. CDR1 and CDR2 (germline): SGHTA, FQGNSA. CDR3 protein: CASTLGPGSVYEQYF. CDR3 nucleotides: TGTGCCAGCACCCTAGGCCCAGGGTCGGTCTACGAGCAGTACTTC.

This clonotype has a count of ten or more. The chain couples TRBV12-3 or TRBV12-4 to TRBJ1-6; D perhaps matches TRBD1 (6 bases). V was cut by 7 bases and J by 7 bases, with 14 bases left in between. The CDR3 has 14 amino acids. CDR3: CASNERGANSPLHF. The CDR3 DNA reads as TGTGCCAGCAACGAGCGGGGGGCCAATTCACCCCTCCACTTT.

This clonotype has only a few counts. The J gene is TRBJ2-5, the V gene TRBV7-9; D may correspond to TRBD1 or TRBD2 (5 bases each). The germline gives CDR1 SEHNR, CDR2 FQNEAQ (reference sequence). V shed 7 bases and J shed 5 bases, with 20 bases lying between them. The CDR3 length is 15 residues. CDR3 coding DNA: TGTGCCAGCAACGGCGGGCTGACAGAATTGGAGACCCAGTACTTC. Encoded protein: CASNGGLTELETQYF.

This clonotype was seen repeatedly, ten times or more. The rearrangement joins TRBV11-2 to TRBJ2-3; 8 bases align to TRBD2. From germline, CDR1 is SGHAT and CDR2 FQNNGV. V lost 1 base to trimming and J lost 1 base; unmatched junction nucleotides: 10. The CDR3 has 18 amino acids. CDR3 DNA: TGTGCCAGCAGCTTAGGAGTTAACTGGCGGGGGGGCACAGATACGCAGTATTTT. Its protein is CASSLGVNWRGGTDTQYF.

This clonotype showed up many times. The chain employs TRBV28 and TRBJ1-1; 7 nucleotides line up with TRBD1. Germline V gene lookup returns CDR1 MDHEN and CDR2 SYDVKM. Trimming cost V 6 bases and J 6 bases; bases outside gene matches: 16. This CDR3 has 16 residues. CDR3 region: CASSHRTGARRAEAFF. In DNA, the CDR3 is TGTGCCAGCAGCCACCGGACAGGAGCTAGAAGGGCTGAAGCTTTCTTT.

This clonotype has ten or more counts. The chain joins TRBV7-6 to TRBJ1-5, with 11 bases matching TRBD1. The J segment lost 4 bases and the V segment lost 5 bases, leaving 7 bases of the junction unmatched. Germline V gives CDR1 SGHVS, CDR2 FNYEAQ. The CDR3 length is 16 residues. The chain's CDR3 is CASSPGQGAMNQPQHF. In DNA, the CDR3 is TGTGCCAGCAGCCCAGGACAGGGGGCGATGAATCAGCCCCAGCATTTT.

In this sample, this clonotype turned up many times. V is TRBV7-2 and J is TRBJ2-7, with 8 nucleotides matching TRBD1. Germline trimming cut 3 bases from V and 4 bases from J; bases unmatched to any gene: 5. Looked up from germline, CDR1 is SGHTA and CDR2 is FQGNSA. The CDR3 is 14 residues long. The CDR3 region has the DNA TGTGCCAGCAGCTTCGGACAGGGCCCGTACGAGCAGTACTTC. Translated: CASSFGQGPYEQYF.

The chain employs TRBV20-1 and TRBJ1-2, with TRBD1 matching 9 bases. The trim removed 0 bases at V and 2 bases at J, leaving 13 bases unmatched. CDR3 size: 18 residues. Germline CDR1 and CDR2: DFQATT and SNEGSKA (reference sequence). The DNA for the CDR3 is TGCAGTGCTAGAGACCGAATTTCCGGGACAGGGACCAACTATGGCTACACCTTC. Translation gives CSARDRISGTGTNYGYTF.

The chain recombines TRBV24-1 with TRBJ1-1; TRBD1 matches 9 bases. CDR1 KGHDR and CDR2 SFDVKD come from the germline V gene. J gave up 4 bases and V 4 bases, and 3 bases lay outside the gene matches. The CDR3 length is 14 residues. CDR3 bases: TGTGCCACCAGTGACGGACAGGGGACCACTGAAGCTTTCTTT. Translated, it gives CATSDGQGTTEAFF.

This clonotype was counted at least ten times. CDR3 residues: CASARIGQGVLEAFF. The DNA for the CDR3 is TGTGCCAGCGCTCGAATAGGACAGGGGGTACTTGAAGCTTTCTTT. The V call is TRBV28, the J call TRBJ1-1; 10 bases are a match to TRBD1. V gave up 8 bases and J gave up 7 bases; unmatched junction bases: 13. Germline CDR1 is MDHEN and CDR2 is SYDVKM. The CDR3 consists of 15 residues.

This clonotype turned up a few times. J is TRBJ2-7 and V is TRBV20-1, with TRBD1 identical over 7 bases. The length of the CDR3 is 15 residues. Germline CDR1 DFQATT, CDR2 SNEGSKA (reference sequence). V lost 8 bases to trimming and J lost 2 bases; unmatched junction nucleotides: 15. The CDR3 sequence is CSSDRARALTYEQYF. CDR3 nucleotide sequence: TGCAGTTCAGACAGGGCTCGCGCTCTAACCTACGAGCAGTACTTC.

Details on this clonotype: A much larger clone differs by one base, so this may be a read error. The genes are TRBV12-3 or TRBV12-4 and TRBJ2-5, with 8 bases identical to TRBD1. This CDR3 region has 12 residues. V shed 6 bases, J shed 10 bases, and the junction held 7 bases outside the gene matches. The CDR3 loop reads CASRGDRPNQYF. CDR3 nucleotide sequence: TGTGCCAGCAGGGGGGACAGGCCGAACCAGTACTTC.

This clonotype was observed a handful of times. This chain links TRBV20-1 with TRBJ1-2; D is unresolved. The CDR3 sequence is 15 residues long. The V and J ends lost 0 bases and 6 bases respectively, with 17 bases between them. Germline CDR1 is DFQATT and CDR2 is SNEGSKA (reference sequence). CDR3 region: CSARERTDFWDGYTF. DNA of the CDR3: TGCAGTGCTAGAGAGCGGACGGACTTTTGGGATGGCTACACCTTC.

This clonotype has a single count. The V gene is TRBV4-2, the J gene TRBJ1-1; TRBD1 agrees at 7 bases. This CDR3 is 15 amino acids long. The V gene's germline CDR1 is LGHNA and CDR2 YNFKEQ. The ends lost 5 bases at V and 5 bases at J; junction bases unmatched: 11. CDR3 sequence: CASSTMTGLGTEAFF. Written as DNA, the CDR3 is TGTGCCAGCAGCACCATGACAGGGCTTGGGACTGAAGCTTTCTTT.